A selection of T cell receptor beta chains follows, all from one sample in a study of T cell changes during pregnancy in multiple sclerosis. The protocol was immunoSEQ multiplex PCR, while the TCRdb copy is restricted to in-frame clones and leaves out a portion. Found here are roughly 40,000 clones, roughly 90% of them singletons; the top ten hold roughly 13%. The source material was CD8+ T cells from peripheral blood mononuclear cells, sampled in the first trimester of pregnancy. Receptor source: a female donor with multiple sclerosis, enrolled in a pregnancy study. The CDR3 runs from the conserved cysteine through the conserved F or W. D genes are given only for firm matches. Rows give clone size only sometimes, using once, few, many, or a class for an expanded clone.

j_call v_call clone_size d_call cdr3_nt cdr3_aa
TRBJ1-4 TRBV5-4 NA NA TGTGCCAGCAACTATAGGGGAAATGAAAAACTGTTTTTT CASNYRGNEKLFF
TRBJ1-4 TRBV2 NA TRBD1 TGTGCCGTACAGGGGGCGCTTGGTGAAAAACTGTTTTTT CAVQGALGEKLFF
TRBJ2-7 TRBV6-6 NA TRBD1 TGTGCCAGCAGCCAGGGGGCGGTTTGGTACGAGCAGTACTTC CASSQGAVWYEQYF
TRBJ1-1 TRBV13 NA NA TGTGCCAGCAGCTTTCAGGGAAGTACTGAAGCTTTCTTT CASSFQGSTEAFF
TRBJ2-7 TRBV6-6 NA TRBD2 TGTGCCAGCAGTTACTCCAGCGGGGGCTACGAGCAGTACTTC CASSYSSGGYEQYF
TRBJ2-2 TRBV19 NA TRBD1 TGTGCCAGTAGAAATTACAGGGGGGCCGGGGAGCTGTTTTTT CASRNYRGAGELFF
TRBJ1-2 TRBV18 NA NA TGTGCCAGCTCACCAGGGCAGAACTATGGCTACACCTTC CASSPGQNYGYTF
TRBJ1-3 TRBV30 NA NA TGTGCCTGGATGGACCCCCGGGACTCTGGAAACACCATATATTTT CAWMDPRDSGNTIYF
TRBJ2-5 TRBV2 NA TRBD2 TGTGCCAGCGCGTATAGCGGGGGGGCCCGGGAGACCCAGTACTTC CASAYSGGARETQYF
TRBJ1-2 TRBV6-5 NA TRBD1 TGTGCCAGCAGTTACAACGGACAGGATGGCTACACCTTC CASSYNGQDGYTF
TRBJ1-1 TRBV30 NA TRBD1 TGTGCCTGGAGCCTGAAACAGGGGGCGCCGAAAGCTTTCTTT CAWSLKQGAPKAFF
TRBJ2-7 TRBV21-1 NA NA TGTGCCAGCAGCAATCGTCAGGGCATCTCCGAGCAGTACTTC CASSNRQGISEQYF
TRBJ2-5 TRBV6-1 NA NA TGTGCCAGCAGACAGGGAGAGACCCAGTACTTC CASRQGETQYF
TRBJ2-1 TRBV10-2 once TRBD1 TGCGCCAGCAGTGAGTCGGACAGGGTTGAAAGTAGGTTCTTC CASSESDRVESRFF
TRBJ2-1 TRBV5-1 NA TRBD2 TGCGCCAGCAGCCCGGCTGAAGCGGGGGGGCCTTACAATGAGCAGTTCTTC CASSPAEAGGPYNEQFF
TRBJ1-5 TRBV6-1 NA NA TGTGCCAGCAGCGAACTCCCGGCAGAGGTCAATCAGCCCCAGCATTTT CASSELPAEVNQPQHF
TRBJ2-7 TRBV5-5 NA NA TGTGCCAGCAGCCCAACGGACACCTCCTACGAGCAGTACTTC CASSPTDTSYEQYF
TRBJ2-2 TRBV6-1 NA TRBD1 TGTGCCAGCAGTGAAGGACAGGGTAGAACCGGGGAGCTGTTTTTT CASSEGQGRTGELFF
TRBJ1-2 TRBV2 NA NA TGTGCCAGCAGTGCCTTAGACAGTTACTATGGCTACACCTTC CASSALDSYYGYTF
TRBJ2-1 TRBV19 NA TRBD2 TGTGCCAGATCCGGGACTAGCGGGGGGGCCCTACCCTCCTACAATGAGCAGTTCTTC CARSGTSGGALPSYNEQFF
TRBJ1-2 TRBV5-5 NA NA TGTGCCAGCAGCTTGGCGTTCTCAGGGGACGCCTATGGCTACACCTTC CASSLAFSGDAYGYTF
TRBJ1-1 TRBV19 NA NA TGTGCCAGTAGCGGGGGGGGGCCTGAAGCTTTCTTT CASSGGGPEAFF
TRBJ2-3 TRBV5-4 NA NA TGTGCCAGCAGCGCCGCCTTCCGGGGGGCCCCCGATACGCAGTATTTT CASSAAFRGAPDTQYF
TRBJ1-5 TRBV4-1 NA NA TGCGCCAGCAGCCAAGTGGGGACAACCAGCAATCAGCCCCAGCATTTT CASSQVGTTSNQPQHF
TRBJ1-3 TRBV21-1 NA NA TGTGCCAGCAGCCTTCCCTCCGAGGGATCTGGAAACACCATATATTTT CASSLPSEGSGNTIYF
TRBJ2-1 TRBV27 NA TRBD2 TGTGCCAGCAGTTTAAGAGCGGGGGGGCCCATCAATGAGCAGTTCTTC CASSLRAGGPINEQFF
TRBJ2-7 TRBV2 NA TRBD2 TGTGCCAGCGAGAGGGAGACTAGCGGAATGTACGAGCAGTACTTC CASERETSGMYEQYF
TRBJ1-2 TRBV11-2 NA TRBD1 TGTGCCAGCAGCCCGGGACAGGGGGGTACCTACACCTTC CASSPGQGGTYTF
TRBJ2-2 TRBV4-1 NA TRBD2 TGCGCCAGCAGCCAGCCCCCAGCGGGGGGGAACACCGGGGAGCTGTTTTTT CASSQPPAGGNTGELFF
TRBJ2-3 TRBV6-6 few NA TGTGCCAGCAGCCCCCGGGACACTCTCACAGATACGCAGTATTTT CASSPRDTLTDTQYF
TRBJ2-3 TRBV18 NA NA TGTGCCAGCTCACCAACAGGGAGCACAGATACGCAGTATTTT CASSPTGSTDTQYF
TRBJ1-1 TRBV19 NA NA TGTGCCAGTAGTATGCCCCCCCCGGCAGGTCTGAACACTGAAGCTTTCTTT CASSMPPPAGLNTEAFF
TRBJ1-3 TRBV9 NA TRBD1 TGTGCCAGCAATACCGGGACAGCGTCTGGAAACACCATATATTTT CASNTGTASGNTIYF
TRBJ2-3 TRBV6-5 NA NA TGTGCCAGCAGTTACTCAGGGGGAGATACGCAGTATTTT CASSYSGGDTQYF
TRBJ1-1 TRBV12-5 NA NA TGTGCTAGTGGCTGGGAAGACAGGCCGGCTTTCTTT CASGWEDRPAFF
TRBJ2-3 TRBV9 NA TRBD2 TGTGCCAGCAGCGTAGACGGGGGGGGGTACACAGATACGCAGTATTTT CASSVDGGGYTDTQYF
TRBJ1-1 TRBV25-1 NA TRBD1 TGTGCCAGCAATCCCGGGACAGGGACTGAAGCTTTCTTT CASNPGTGTEAFF
TRBJ1-6 TRBV10-1 NA TRBD1 TGCGCCAGCAGTGAGTCTGCGACAGGGAATTCACCCCTCCACTTT CASSESATGNSPLHF
TRBJ2-7 TRBV29-1 once NA TGCAGCGTCACGGGGGACGAGCAGTACTTC CSVTGDEQYF
TRBJ2-7 TRBV30 NA TRBD2 TGTGCCTGGAGTGTACCAAGCGGGGGGGCCTACGAGCAGTACTTC CAWSVPSGGAYEQYF
TRBJ1-1 TRBV20-1 NA NA TGCAGTGGCCCGGTGGACACTGAAGCTTTCTTT CSGPVDTEAFF
TRBJ2-2 TRBV11-2 NA TRBD2 TGTGCCAGCAGCTTAGGATTGGGCGGGGGGAAGAACACCGGGGAGCTGTTTTTT CASSLGLGGGKNTGELFF
TRBJ2-3 TRBV13 NA NA TGTGCCAGCAGCTCAAAGTTAGCCCCGGGCACAGATACGCAGTATTTT CASSSKLAPGTDTQYF
TRBJ1-4 TRBV7-7 NA NA TGTGCTAGCAGCCCGGGACTTAATGAAAAACTGTTTTTT CASSPGLNEKLFF
TRBJ1-1 TRBV19 once NA TGTGCCAGTAGTGCCGGGACACTCCTTGAAGCTTTCTTT CASSAGTLLEAFF
TRBJ2-7 TRBV2 once TRBD1 TGTGCCAGCAGTGCCCCAGGGGGCCGCTACGAGCAGTACTTC CASSAPGGRYEQYF
TRBJ1-1 TRBV7-9 NA NA TGTGCCAGCAGCCCCGAGTGGACTGAAGCTTTCTTT CASSPEWTEAFF
TRBJ2-7 TRBV30 many NA TGTGCCTGGAGTCGGGGGGCCACCTACGAGCAGTACTTC CAWSRGATYEQYF
TRBJ2-3 TRBV18 NA NA TGTGCCAGCTCACCGCCCGACGGGGTTGGAGATACGCAGTATTTT CASSPPDGVGDTQYF
TRBJ2-1 TRBV5-6 NA NA TGTGCCAGCACCACCGGCGGGCATAACGGTGAGCAGTTCTTC CASTTGGHNGEQFF
TRBJ2-7 TRBV19 NA NA TGTGCCAGTAGTATAGCCGCAGGGGCCACCAGCTCCTACGAGCAGTACTTC CASSIAAGATSSYEQYF
TRBJ1-6 TRBV9 NA NA TGTGCCAGCAGCGTGACAGGACTTGGCTTGGATTCACCCCTCCACTTT CASSVTGLGLDSPLHF